Following are 9 T cell receptor beta chains from one sample sequenced in a study of blood T cell repertoires in COVID-19. Here immunoSEQ multiplex PCR was the method, and the copy in TCRdb shows in-frame clones only, minus some. This table has more than 90,000 clones, around 80% appearing once. The sample consisted of peripheral blood. These receptor sequences come from a man between 60 and 70 years old with acute or convalescent COVID-19.

V usage is TRBV5-1 and J usage is TRBJ2-7; maybe TRBD1 (5 bases). This CDR3 has 18 residues. From germline, CDR1 is SGHRS and CDR2 YFSETQ. The V end was cut by 4 bases, the J end by 2 bases, with 25 bases between. The CDR3: CASSPQPPGPLSPYEQYF. CDR3 DNA sequence: TGCGCCAGCAGCCCCCAGCCTCCAGGGCCCCTTTCCCCCTACGAGCAGTACTTC.

CDR3 sequence (DNA): TGTGCCTGGAGTGTAAGGTTGGGGCCATCTATGAACACCGGGGAGCTGTTTTTT. Translated: CAWSVRLGPSMNTGELFF. This chain joins TRBV30 and TRBJ2-2, with D perhaps TRBD1 (5 bases). Trimming stripped 0 bases from V and 1 base from J, with 18 bases between. This CDR3 contains 18 residues. The germline gives CDR1 GTSNPN, CDR2 SVGIG (reference sequence). The full variable domain, with the rest looked up from reference TRBV30 and TRBJ2-2, is SQTIHQWPATLVQPVGSPLSLECTVEGTSNPNLYWYRQAAGRGLQLLFYSVGIGQISSEVPQNLSASRPQDRQFILSSKKLLLSDSGFYLCAWSVRLGPSMNTGELFFGEGSRLTVL.

Regarding this clone: The sample has other DNA sequences that encode this CDR3 too. This chain joins TRBV6-2 or TRBV6-3 and TRBJ2-7; weak D call: TRBD2 (5 bases). This CDR3 region has 15 residues. Germline lookup yields CDR1 MNHEY and CDR2 SVGEGT. Trimming took 0 bases from V and 0 from J, leaving 9 bases between them. The CDR3 nucleotides are TGTGCCAGCAGTTACTCGAGGGCAGCCTCCTACGAGCAGTACGTC. Translated: CASSYSRAASYEQYV.

The gene calls are TRBV7-2 and TRBJ2-3; TRBD1 is a possible D gene (5 bases). The CDR3 sequence is 15 residues long. Germline lookup yields CDR1 SGHTA and CDR2 FQGNSA. Trimming pared 6 bases from V and 1 base from J, leaving 14 bases between. As DNA, the CDR3 is TGTGCCAGCAGTGTCAGGGAAAGGGGCACAGATACGCAGTATTTT. Translation gives CASSVRERGTDTQYF.

CDR3 region: CASSLGTGSTEAFF. As DNA, the CDR3 is TGTGCCAGCAGCCTTGGGACAGGGAGCACTGAAGCTTTCTTT. This chain connects TRBV13 to TRBJ1-1; 9 bases match TRBD1. CDR1 and CDR2 from the germline V gene are PRHDT and FYEKMQ (reference sequence). The CDR3 runs 14 residues. The ends lost 5 bases at V and 4 bases at J; junction bases unmatched: 5.

This clone appeared a few times. V gene TRBV19 combines with J gene TRBJ1-6; 8 positions agree with TRBD1. The trim removed 5 bases at V and 3 bases at J, leaving 12 bases unmatched. Germline V gene sequence: CDR1 LNHDA, CDR2 SQIVND (reference sequence). CDR3 size: 18 residues. CDR3 residues: CASSASDRAVIYNSPLHF. In DNA form, the CDR3 reads TGTGCCAGTAGTGCCTCGGACAGGGCGGTAATCTATAATTCACCCCTCCACTTT.

The chain carries TRBV5-6 and TRBJ1-2, with no clear D. Trimming left V 4 bases short and J 4 bases short, with 14 bases between. The CDR3 is made up of 14 amino acids. Germline V gives CDR1 SGHDT, CDR2 YYEEEE. Here the CDR3 DNA reads TGTGCCAGCAGCCCGGACCAGACTACCTATGGCTACACCTTC. Amino acids: CASSPDQTTYGYTF.

This clone showed up just once. This rearrangement joins TRBV10-1 to TRBJ1-1; D unclear. The CDR3 contains 14 residues. Germline lookup yields CDR1 WNHNN and CDR2 SYGVQD (reference sequence). Trimming took 4 bases from V and 1 from J, leaving 10 bases between them. The CDR3 region is CASSVGRGNTEAFF. CDR3 in DNA: TGCGCCAGCAGTGTGGGCCGGGGGAACACTGAAGCTTTCTTT.

The V call is TRBV11-3, the J call TRBJ2-1; 10 bases line up with TRBD1. The CDR3 is 15 amino acids. Trimming at V came to 5 bases and at J to 7 bases, leaving 8 bases not matched to a gene. Germline CDR1 SGHNT, CDR2 YENEEA. Here the CDR3 DNA reads TGTGCCAGCAGCACCCGACAGGGGGCTAAGAATGAGCAGTTCTTC. As protein: CASSTRQGAKNEQFF.